These 27 T cell receptor beta chains came from one sample sequenced in a study of OX40 agonist ivuxolimab in advanced cancers. Data came from immunoSEQ multiplex PCR; TCRdb stores just in-frame clones and leaves some out. The table has around 80,000 clones, about 85% seen once. The sample consisted of CD4+ or CD8+ T cells sorted from blood, taken in a trial of the OX40 agonist ivuxolimab. The receptors stem from an adult with an advanced solid tumor such as melanoma, head and neck, liver or kidney cancer.

The chain employs TRBV4-3 and TRBJ2-3, with 10 bases that match TRBD2. V was clipped by 3 bases and J by 0 bases; unmatched bases: 6. Germline CDR1 and CDR2: LGHNA and YSLEER. The CDR3 spans 17 residues. CDR3 nucleotides: TGCGCCAGCAGCCAGAGCGCTAGCGGGAGAAGCACAGATACGCAGTATTTT. This sequence encodes CASSQSASGRSTDTQYF.

The J gene is TRBJ2-2, the V gene TRBV11-2, with 9 bases identical to TRBD2. Trimming removed 3 bases from V and 3 bases from J; junction bases left unmatched: 2. Per germline, CDR1 SGHAT and CDR2 FQNNGV. The CDR3 consists of 15 residues. The CDR3 sequence is CASSFGTSYTGELFF. The CDR3 DNA is TGTGCCAGCAGCTTTGGGACTAGCTACACCGGGGAGCTGTTTTTT.

The rearrangement joins TRBV7-3 to TRBJ2-1, with D unresolved. Germline V lookup: CDR1 SGHTA, CDR2 FQGTGA. Trimming shortened V by 3 bases and J by 0 bases, and 9 bases separated the two germline ends. The CDR3 extends over 15 amino acids. Here the CDR3 reads CASSLSSSSYNEQFF. CDR3 DNA: TGTGCCAGCAGCTTGTCCAGCAGCTCCTACAATGAGCAGTTCTTC.

This clone was recorded a few times. V and J are TRBV2 and TRBJ1-4; 8 nucleotides line up with TRBD1. The ends lost 7 bases at V and 8 bases at J; junction bases unmatched: 9. The length of the CDR3 is 14 residues. Germline V gene lookup returns CDR1 SNHLY and CDR2 FYNNEI. The CDR3 DNA reads TGTGCCAGCACCCGAACAGGGGGGCGCGAAAAACTGTTTTTT. Translating gives CASTRTGGREKLFF.

This chain uses TRBV6-1 with TRBJ2-5; D remains unclear. The germline V gene has CDR1 MNHNS and CDR2 SASEGT. The CDR3 runs to 14 residues. The germline V and J ends were trimmed by 6 bases and 0 bases, with 11 bases remaining between them. CDR3 region: CASSASRYQETQYF. The CDR3 nucleotides are TGTGCCAGCAGCGCCTCGCGATACCAAGAGACCCAGTACTTC.

This chain uses TRBV6-6 with TRBJ2-2, with D hard to call. The CDR3 loop spans 11 amino acids. The ends were cut back, 7 bases at V and 9 bases at J, with 9 bases in the middle. Per the germline V gene, CDR1 is MNHNY and CDR2 is SVGAGI (reference sequence). The CDR3 nucleotides read TGTGCCAGCACCAATGTTAGGGAGCTGTTTTTT. It encodes CASTNVRELFF.

The V and J genes are TRBV4-3 and TRBJ2-3; D not certain. The V end lost 0 bases, the J end lost 5 bases, and 9 bases lay between the germline ends. CDR3 length: 14 residues. Germline CDR1 LGHNA, CDR2 YSLEER. DNA of the CDR3: TGCGCCAGCAGCCAAGATGTGGGCCGAGATACGCAGTATTTT. This sequence encodes CASSQDVGRDTQYF.

This clone was observed a single time. V usage is TRBV6-6 and J usage is TRBJ1-4; D gene uncertain. The V gene's germline CDR1 is MNHNY and CDR2 SVGAGI (reference sequence). The V and J ends lost 4 bases and 6 bases respectively, with 12 bases between them. The CDR3 consists of 14 residues. CDR3 loop: CASSFGSSYEKLFF. CDR3 in DNA: TGTGCCAGCAGTTTTGGCAGTTCTTATGAAAAACTGTTTTTT.

The V and J genes are TRBV5-6 and TRBJ2-3; D may correspond to TRBD1 or TRBD2 (5 bases each). CDR3 size: 15 residues. The ends were cut back, 1 base at V and 5 bases at J, with 14 bases in the middle. CDR1 SGHDT and CDR2 YYEEEE come from the germline V gene. CDR3 bases: TGTGCCAGCAGCTTGCCGGGGACCCCCTTAGATACGCAGTATTTT. Its translation is CASSLPGTPLDTQYF. The full variable domain, rest sourced from reference TRBV5-6 and TRBJ2-3, is DAGVTQSPTHLIKTRGQQVTLRCSPKSGHDTVSWYQQALGQGPQFIFQYYEEEERQRGNFPDRFSGHQFPNYSSELNVNALLLGDSALYLCASSLPGTPLDTQYFGPGTRLTVL.

The chain employs TRBV25-1 and TRBJ2-1; 11 bases match TRBD2. This CDR3 is 16 amino acids long. J gave up 6 bases and V 5 bases, and 9 bases lay outside the gene matches. Germline lookup yields CDR1 MGHDK and CDR2 SYGVNS. CDR3 region: CASSTDAGTSGNEQFF. DNA of the CDR3: TGTGCCAGCAGTACCGACGCCGGGACTAGCGGCAATGAGCAGTTCTTC.

This chain connects TRBV5-4 to TRBJ2-7; 12 bases agree with TRBD2. With 0 bases clipped from V and 0 bases from J, the junction kept 4 bases outside the gene matches. This CDR3 is built from 17 residues. Germline V lookup: CDR1 SGHNT, CDR2 YYREEE (reference sequence). CDR3 sequence: CASSLGGLAGRSYEQYF. CDR3 nucleotide sequence: TGTGCCAGCAGCTTGGGTGGACTAGCGGGGCGCTCCTACGAGCAGTACTTC.

The chain couples TRBV10-1 to TRBJ1-3; D is possibly TRBD1 (5 bases). The CDR3 sequence is 16 residues long. The V gene lost 3 bases and the J gene lost 0 bases, with 12 bases spanning the gap. Germline V lookup: CDR1 WNHNN, CDR2 SYGVQD (reference sequence). The CDR3 DNA sequence: TGCGCCAGCAGTGAAGGGACGTCGACCTCTGGAAACACCATATATTTT. This sequence encodes CASSEGTSTSGNTIYF.

This clone was observed a handful of times. The chain links TRBV2 to TRBJ2-4; D is perhaps TRBD2 (5 bases). This CDR3 comprises 19 residues. V lost 0 bases, J lost 6 bases, and 24 bases lay in between. Germline V gene data show CDR1 as SNHLY and CDR2 as FYNNEI. For the CDR3, the DNA is TGTGCCAGCAGTGAAGCGCTTCTTGGACTCACAGAGGGTGGAAACATTCAGTACTTC. It codes for CASSEALLGLTEGGNIQYF.

The rearrangement links TRBV4-3 to TRBJ2-1, with 7 positions matching TRBD1. Trimming took 2 bases from V and 7 from J; bases not matched to a gene: 11. The CDR3 length is 16 residues. Per the germline V gene, CDR1 is LGHNA and CDR2 is YSLEER. CDR3 in amino acids: CASSQTGVLAANEQFF. The DNA of the CDR3 is TGCGCCAGCAGCCAAACAGGGGTCCTAGCTGCGAATGAGCAGTTCTTC.

This chain connects TRBV6-6 to TRBJ2-5, with D maybe TRBD1 (6 bases). Trimming shortened V by 2 bases and J by 5 bases, and 15 bases separated the two germline ends. The germline gives CDR1 MNHNY, CDR2 SVGAGI (reference sequence). This CDR3 contains 15 residues. The CDR3: CASSYPQRQGETQYF. CDR3 in DNA: TGTGCCAGCAGTTACCCTCAGCGCCAGGGGGAGACCCAGTACTTC.

The chain has TRBV6-5 and TRBJ2-7; D possibly corresponds to TRBD2 (7 bases). This CDR3 comprises 12 residues. Trimming pared 9 bases from V and 4 bases from J, leaving 13 bases between. Germline CDR1 and CDR2: MNHEY and SVGAGI. In DNA, the CDR3 is TGTGCCAGTGAGGGGGGGCCTTACGAGCAGTACTTC. Protein: CASEGGPYEQYF.

The V gene is TRBV2, the J gene TRBJ1-3; 7 bases are shared with TRBD1. The CDR3 runs 14 residues. CDR1 and CDR2 from the germline V gene are SNHLY and FYNNEI. V lost 6 bases to trimming and J lost 4 bases; unmatched junction nucleotides: 6. The DNA for the CDR3 is TGTGCCAGCAGGCCGACAGGGTACGGAAACACCATATATTTT. Its translation is CASRPTGYGNTIYF. The full variable domain, with the rest looked up from reference TRBV2 and TRBJ1-3, is EPEVTQTPSHQVTQMGQEVILRCVPISNHLYFYWYRQILGQKVEFLVSFYNNEISEKSEIFDDQFSVERPDGSNFTLKIRSTKLEDSAMYFCASRPTGYGNTIYFGEGSWLTVV.

The chain couples TRBV19 to TRBJ1-1, with a weak D call TRBD1 (6 bases). This CDR3 has 15 residues. Deletions cut 4 bases from V and 6 bases from J, with 18 bases between. Germline CDR1 LNHDA, CDR2 SQIVND (reference sequence). Written as DNA, the CDR3 is TGTGCCAGTAGTACTCTGACTACAGGGCGCTCTGAAGCTTTCTTT. Translated: CASSTLTTGRSEAFF.

V usage is TRBV10-3 and J usage is TRBJ2-1; D remains ambiguous. Trimming cost V 6 bases and J 8 bases, with 17 bases left between them. Germline V lookup: CDR1 ENHRY, CDR2 SYGVKD. The CDR3 is made up of 14 amino acids. DNA for the CDR3: TGTGCCATCAGGGAGACTGGATTAGGCTATGAGCAGTTCTTC. Translating gives CAIRETGLGYEQFF.

V is TRBV6-5 and J is TRBJ2-7; D may correspond to TRBD1 or TRBD2 (5 bases each). Trimming shortened V by 7 bases and J by 2 bases, and 18 bases separated the two germline ends. This CDR3 has 15 amino acids. Germline CDR1 reads MNHEY; CDR2 reads SVGAGI. The CDR3: CASTMTSGQTYEQYF. CDR3 DNA sequence: TGTGCCAGCACCATGACGTCGGGGCAAACCTACGAGCAGTACTTC.

The V call is TRBV11-3, the J call TRBJ1-3; 7 nucleotides agree with TRBD1. With V trimmed by 0 bases and J by 2 bases, 7 bases remained unmatched. From germline, CDR1 is SGHNT and CDR2 YENEEA. This CDR3 is 17 amino acids long. CDR3 protein: CASSLDLGQSTGNTIYF. The CDR3, as DNA: TGTGCCAGCAGCTTAGACCTGGGACAGTCCACTGGAAACACCATATATTTT.

There are a few counts of this clone. This chain links TRBV6-6 with TRBJ2-1; TRBD2 agrees at 10 bases. Trimming cost V 0 bases and J 4 bases; bases outside gene matches: 0. Germline V gene lookup returns CDR1 MNHNY and CDR2 SVGAGI (reference sequence). This CDR3 has 15 residues. CDR3 nucleotide sequence: TGTGCCAGCAGTTACTCTAGCGGGGGGTACAATGAGCAGTTCTTC. It yields the protein CASSYSSGGYNEQFF.

This rearrangement joins TRBV7-9 to TRBJ1-3, with D hard to call. The length of the CDR3 is 13 residues. The V gene lost 1 base and the J gene lost 4 bases, with 5 bases spanning the gap. CDR1 SEHNR and CDR2 FQNEAQ come from the germline V gene (reference sequence). This chain's CDR3 is CASSLGGGNTIYF. In DNA, the CDR3 is TGTGCCAGCAGCTTAGGTGGGGGAAACACCATATATTTT. The full variable domain, completed using reference TRBV7-9 and TRBJ1-3, is DTGVSQNPRHKITKRGQNVTFRCDPISEHNRLYWYRQTLGQGPEFLTYFQNEAQLEKSRLLSDRFSAERPKGSFSTLEIQRTEQGDSAMYLCASSLGGGNTIYFGEGSWLTVV.

The chain combines TRBV7-3 with TRBJ2-3; TRBD2 agrees at 10 bases. With V trimmed by 5 bases and J by 2 bases, 7 bases remained unmatched. Germline V gene sequence: CDR1 SGHTA, CDR2 FQGTGA. There are 16 residues in the CDR3. The CDR3 here is CASSPQAGGITDTQYF. As DNA, the CDR3 is TGTGCCAGCAGCCCCCAAGCGGGAGGGATCACAGATACGCAGTATTTT.

This chain links TRBV12-5 with TRBJ1-1; D uncertain. The CDR3 consists of 12 residues. CDR1 is LGHNT and CDR2 is FRNRAP in the germline V gene. V was pared by 7 bases and J by 1 base, with 7 bases between. In nucleotides, the CDR3 is TGTGCTAGTGCCCGACAGAACACTGAAGCTTTCTTT. Translation: CASARQNTEAFF.

The V call is TRBV10-3, the J call TRBJ2-2; maybe TRBD1 (6 bases). The CDR3 is 15 residues long. With 6 bases removed from V and 5 bases from J, the gap between germline ends came to 16 bases. The V gene's germline CDR1 is ENHRY and CDR2 SYGVKD. The CDR3 region has the DNA TGTGCCATCAGCCTAACAGGGTCGAGTACCGGGGAGCTGTTTTTT. Translation: CAISLTGSSTGELFF.

This rearrangement joins TRBV7-6 to TRBJ1-5; D is unclear. Germline V CDR1 and CDR2: SGHVS, FNYEAQ. The CDR3 runs to 13 residues. V was trimmed by 1 base and J by 7 bases, leaving 8 bases between them. In DNA, the CDR3 is TGTGCCAGCAGCTTAGATGTGGACCAGCCCCAGCATTTT. Its translation: CASSLDVDQPQHF.